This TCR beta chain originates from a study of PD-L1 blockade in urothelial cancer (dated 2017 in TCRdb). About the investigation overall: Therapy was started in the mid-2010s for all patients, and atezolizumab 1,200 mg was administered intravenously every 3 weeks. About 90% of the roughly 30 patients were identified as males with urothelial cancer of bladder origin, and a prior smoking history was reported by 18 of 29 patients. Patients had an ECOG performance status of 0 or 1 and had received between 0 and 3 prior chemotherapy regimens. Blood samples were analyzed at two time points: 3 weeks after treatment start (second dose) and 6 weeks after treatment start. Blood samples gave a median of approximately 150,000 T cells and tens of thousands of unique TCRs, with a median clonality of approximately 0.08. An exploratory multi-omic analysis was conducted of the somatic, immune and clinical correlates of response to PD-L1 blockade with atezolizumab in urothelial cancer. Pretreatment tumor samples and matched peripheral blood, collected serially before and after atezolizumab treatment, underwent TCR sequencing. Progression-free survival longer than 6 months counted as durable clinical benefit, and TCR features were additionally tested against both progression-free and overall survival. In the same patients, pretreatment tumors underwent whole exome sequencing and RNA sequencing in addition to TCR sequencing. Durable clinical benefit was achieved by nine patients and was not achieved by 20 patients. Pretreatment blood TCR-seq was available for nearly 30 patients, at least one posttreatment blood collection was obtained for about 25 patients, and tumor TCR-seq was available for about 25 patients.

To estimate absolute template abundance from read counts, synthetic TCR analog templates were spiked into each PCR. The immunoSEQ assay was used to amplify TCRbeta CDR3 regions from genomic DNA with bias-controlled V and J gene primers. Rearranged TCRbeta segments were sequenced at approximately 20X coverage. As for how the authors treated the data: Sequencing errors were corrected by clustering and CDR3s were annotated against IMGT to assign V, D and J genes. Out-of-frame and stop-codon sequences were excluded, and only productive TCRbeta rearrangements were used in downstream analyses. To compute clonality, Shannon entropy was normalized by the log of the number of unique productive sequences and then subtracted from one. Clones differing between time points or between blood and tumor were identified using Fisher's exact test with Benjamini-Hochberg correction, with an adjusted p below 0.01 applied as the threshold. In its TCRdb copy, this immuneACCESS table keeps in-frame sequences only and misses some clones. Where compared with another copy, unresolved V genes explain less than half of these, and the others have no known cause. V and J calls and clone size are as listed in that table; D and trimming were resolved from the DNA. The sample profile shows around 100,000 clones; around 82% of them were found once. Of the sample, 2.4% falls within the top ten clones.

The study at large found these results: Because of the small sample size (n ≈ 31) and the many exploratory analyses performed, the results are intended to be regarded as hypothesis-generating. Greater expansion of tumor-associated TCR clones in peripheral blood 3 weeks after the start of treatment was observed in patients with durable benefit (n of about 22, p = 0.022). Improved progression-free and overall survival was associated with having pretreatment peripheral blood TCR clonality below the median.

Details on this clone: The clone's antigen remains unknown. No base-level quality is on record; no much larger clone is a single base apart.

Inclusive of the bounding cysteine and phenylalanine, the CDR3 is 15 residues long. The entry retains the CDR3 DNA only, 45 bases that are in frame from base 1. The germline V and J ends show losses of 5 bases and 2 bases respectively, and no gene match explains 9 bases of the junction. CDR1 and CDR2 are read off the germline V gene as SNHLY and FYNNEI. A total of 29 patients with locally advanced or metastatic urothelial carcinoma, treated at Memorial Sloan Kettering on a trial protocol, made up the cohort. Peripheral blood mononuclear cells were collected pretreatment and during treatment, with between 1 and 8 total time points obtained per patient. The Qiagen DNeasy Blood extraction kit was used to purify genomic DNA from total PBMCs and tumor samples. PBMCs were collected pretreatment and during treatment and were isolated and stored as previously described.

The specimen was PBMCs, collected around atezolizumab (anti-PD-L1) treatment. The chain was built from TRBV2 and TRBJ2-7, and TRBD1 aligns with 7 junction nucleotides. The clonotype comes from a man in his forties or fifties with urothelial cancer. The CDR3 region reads CASSRSGTETYEQYF. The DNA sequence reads TGTGCCAGCAGTCGATCCGGGACAGAGACCTACGAGCAGTACTTC.